This T cell receptor beta chain was identified during a study of T cell responses to AZD1222 COVID-19 vaccine. This table comes from immunoSEQ multiplex PCR, and its TCRdb copy is limited to in-frame clones, with some not included. The sample has 150,000 or so clones; around 88% are singletons. The V and J ends lost 7 bases and 1 base respectively, with 10 bases between them. Germline CDR1 and CDR2: LGHNA and YSLEER. This CDR3 comprises 13 residues. Here the sequenced sample was peripheral blood, taken on day 0 of MenACWY control vaccination. The source of this sequence is an adult in good health. This chain connects TRBV4-3 to TRBJ1-1, with D unresolved. The CDR3 protein is CASTSLGNTEAFF. The CDR3 bases are TGCGCCAGCACCAGTCTCGGGAACACTGAAGCTTTCTTT.